Listed below are T cell receptor beta chains from one sample, sequenced in a study of T cell changes during pregnancy in multiple sclerosis. Assay: immunoSEQ multiplex PCR; the TCRdb copy retains only in-frame clones and omits some. This table holds approximately 52,000 clones, about 90% found once. The sequencing here drew on CD4+ T cells from peripheral blood mononuclear cells, taken after pregnancy. The receptors shown here come from a female donor with multiple sclerosis, enrolled in a pregnancy study. The CDR3 runs from the conserved cysteine through the conserved F or W. D genes are given only for firm matches. Part of the rows lack a size; the others show once, few, many or a class for expanded clones.

j_gene,d_gene,v_gene,abundance,CDR3nt,CDR3aa
TRBJ1-2,.,TRBV18,.,TGTGCCAGCTCACCGACAAGGAATAACTATGGCTACACCTTC,CASSPTRNNYGYTF
TRBJ2-1,.,TRBV6-5,.,TGTGCCAGCAGCGACAATGAGCAGTTCTTC,CASSDNEQFF
TRBJ2-1,.,TRBV28,.,TGTGCCAGCAGTTTTATACAGGGCCGATACAATGAGCAGTTCTTC,CASSFIQGRYNEQFF
TRBJ2-3,TRBD2,TRBV5-1,.,TGCGCCAGCAGCTCTACTAGCGGGGTTAGCACAGATACGCAGTATTTT,CASSSTSGVSTDTQYF
TRBJ1-5,.,TRBV10-3,.,TGTGCCATCAGTGCGGCCGGAGGGAGCAATCAGCCCCAGCATTTT,CAISAAGGSNQPQHF
TRBJ1-1,.,TRBV6-1,.,TGTGCCAGCAGTGATGACTACACTGAAGCTTTCTTT,CASSDDYTEAFF
TRBJ2-3,TRBD2,TRBV4-2,.,TGTGCCAGCAGCCACACACTAGCGGGAGGCCCAGATACGCAGTATTTT,CASSHTLAGGPDTQYF
TRBJ2-1,TRBD1,TRBV19,.,TGTGCCAGTAGTCAGGGACAGTACAATGAGCAGTTCTTC,CASSQGQYNEQFF
TRBJ1-1,.,TRBV2,.,TGTGCCAGCCTTGGACACACGAACACTGAAGCTTTCTTT,CASLGHTNTEAFF
TRBJ1-2,.,TRBV5-4,.,TGTGCCAGCAGCCCTGGACAGTTGGATCTCTACACCTTC,CASSPGQLDLYTF
TRBJ2-3,TRBD2,TRBV5-4,.,TGTGCCAGCAGCTTCTTCAAGGGAGGCGGGAGTGGTACAGATACGCAGTATTTT,CASSFFKGGGSGTDTQYF
TRBJ1-2,TRBD1,TRBV7-2,.,TGTGCCAGCAGCGATCGGACAGGGACTAACTATGGCTACACCTTC,CASSDRTGTNYGYTF
TRBJ1-4,TRBD1,TRBV30,few,TGTGCCTGGAGTAGGACAGGGAGCGATGAAAAACTGTTTTTT,CAWSRTGSDEKLFF
TRBJ2-1,.,TRBV9,.,TGTGCCAGCAGCTTCAGTAATGAGCAGTTCTTC,CASSFSNEQFF
TRBJ2-1,TRBD2,TRBV4-3,once,TGCGCCAGCAGCCAAGATGGACTAGCGGGAGGCGGGGAGCAGTTCTTC,CASSQDGLAGGGEQFF
TRBJ2-1,.,TRBV4-2,.,TGTGCCAGCAGCCAAGAGCTATCGGTCGATGAGCAGTTCTTC,CASSQELSVDEQFF
TRBJ1-4,TRBD1,TRBV7-4,.,TGTGCCAGCAGCTCGACCCCCGGGACAGGACAAACTACAACTAATGAAAAACTGTTTTTT,CASSSTPGTGQTTTNEKLFF
TRBJ2-3,TRBD2,TRBV7-2,.,TGTGCCAGCAGTTCTGGACTAGCGGGGACCGCACGAGATACGCAGTATTTT,CASSSGLAGTARDTQYF
TRBJ2-3,.,TRBV7-2,once,TGTGCCAGCAGCTTACAGGGGTACACAGATACGCAGTATTTT,CASSLQGYTDTQYF
TRBJ2-5,.,TRBV5-6,few,TGTGCCAGCAGCTTGCCCAGGGGAACCACGGAGACCCAGTACTTC,CASSLPRGTTETQYF
TRBJ2-1,TRBD1,TRBV10-2,.,TGCGCCAGCAGCGATTCGGGACAGGGTGCGAGGAATGAGCAGTTCTTC,CASSDSGQGARNEQFF
TRBJ1-6,.,TRBV7-8,.,TGTGCCAGCAGCCCTCGGGTCAAAGACGGATCACCCCTCCACTTT,CASSPRVKDGSPLHF
TRBJ2-2,TRBD2,TRBV5-1,.,TGCGCCAGCAGCTTGGGACTAGCGGGAGCCACCGGGGAGCTGTTTTTT,CASSLGLAGATGELFF
TRBJ2-2,.,TRBV14,.,TGTGCCAGCAGCCAAGTGGTACCGGGACATTCCACCGGGGAGCTGTTTTTT,CASSQVVPGHSTGELFF
TRBJ2-2,.,TRBV10-3,once,TGTGCCATCAGTGATGTCCTTCAGGGGCGCACCGGGGAGCTGTTTTTT,CAISDVLQGRTGELFF
TRBJ1-1,.,TRBV2,.,TGTGCCAGCAGTGTACAGCTGAACACTGAAGCTTTCTTT,CASSVQLNTEAFF